A selection of T cell receptor beta chains follows, all from one sample in a study of technical replicates of blood from several donors. Clones were sequenced by immunoSEQ multiplex PCR, and TCRdb holds only the in-frame ones, with some missing. The sample holds tens of thousands of clones, approximately 94% seen once. The sequenced sample consisted of T cells isolated from PBMCs. Receptors originate from a human donor in good health. The CDR3 runs from the conserved cysteine through the conserved F or W. The D gene is left open where the match is weak. The listing skips clone size in some rows; elsewhere it reads once, few, many or a size class.

TRBV6-5,TRBD1,TRBJ2-7,few,TGTGCCAGCAGTTACGCCGGGACAGAGCAAGAGCAGTACTTC,CASSYAGTEQEQYF
TRBV4-1,TRBD1,TRBJ1-1,NA,TGCGCCAGCAGCGACACCCTTTACGACAGGGCCGGGAACACTGAAGCTTTCTTT,CASSDTLYDRAGNTEAFF
TRBV4-1,NA,TRBJ1-1,NA,TGCGCCAGCAGGGGGCGGGGAATGGGCACTGAAGCTTTCTTT,CASRGRGMGTEAFF
TRBV5-1,TRBD2,TRBJ2-7,NA,TGCGCCAGCAGCTTGGGGCTGGGGGGGTCAACCTACGAGCAGTACTTC,CASSLGLGGSTYEQYF
TRBV27,NA,TRBJ1-4,NA,TGTGCCAGCAGTCTACAGGGCCTCGGAGGTAATGAAAAACTGTTTTTT,CASSLQGLGGNEKLFF
TRBV6-5,TRBD2,TRBJ2-4,NA,TGTGCCAGCAAACACGGGGGGGAGCAAAACATTCAGTACTTC,CASKHGGEQNIQYF
TRBV5-4,TRBD2,TRBJ2-3,NA,TGTGCCACCACCCCTAGCGGGGGCGCAGATACGCAGTATTTT,CATTPSGGADTQYF
TRBV6-5,NA,TRBJ1-6,NA,TGTGCCAGCAGGCGGCAGGGGCTTGATTCACCCCTCCACTTT,CASRRQGLDSPLHF
TRBV4-2,NA,TRBJ1-1,NA,TGTGCCAGCAGCCAAGGGGGGGAGCTAATGAACACTGAAGCTTTCTTT,CASSQGGELMNTEAFF
TRBV6-1,NA,TRBJ1-3,once,TGTGCCAGCAGTGAAGGAGCAGGGTACGGAAACACCATATATTTT,CASSEGAGYGNTIYF
TRBV2,TRBD1,TRBJ2-5,NA,TGTGCCAGCAGTGATCCGGCAGGGGGCGCCCGGGAGACCCAGTACTTC,CASSDPAGGARETQYF
TRBV30,NA,TRBJ2-2,NA,TGTGCCTGGAGTCCAGGGCGGTTTCCCGGGGAGCTGTTTTTT,CAWSPGRFPGELFF
TRBV28,NA,TRBJ1-1,NA,TGTGCCAGCACCCGAATCGGGGAAGGTCGCACTGAAGCTTTCTTT,CASTRIGEGRTEAFF
TRBV7-9,TRBD1,TRBJ2-7,NA,TGTGCCAGCAGTCGACAGGGGCAGAGGTACGAGCAGTACTTC,CASSRQGQRYEQYF
TRBV19,TRBD1,TRBJ2-3,NA,TGTGCCAGTAGTATAGGGTGGACAGGGGTTGCAGATACGCAGTATTTT,CASSIGWTGVADTQYF
TRBV28,NA,TRBJ2-5,NA,TGTGCCAGCAGTTCCTCGAGACGGGAAGAAACGGAGACCCAGTACTTC,CASSSSRREETETQYF
TRBV4-1,TRBD2,TRBJ2-3,NA,TGCGCCAGCAGCCAAAGGACTAGAGATACGCAGTATTTT,CASSQRTRDTQYF
TRBV18,TRBD2,TRBJ2-2,once,TGTGCCAGCTCACCGACTAGCGGGGGTTCCAGCGGGGAGCTGTTTTTT,CASSPTSGGSSGELFF
TRBV6-5,NA,TRBJ2-7,NA,NA,CASSSSGQTYEQYF
TRBV5-4,TRBD2,TRBJ2-2,NA,TGTGCCAGCAGGCCCGGACTAGAAAACACCGGGGAGCTGTTTTTT,CASRPGLENTGELFF
TRBV5-6,TRBD2,TRBJ2-1,NA,TGTGCCAGCAGCTTGGGAGCGGGAGTAAATGAGCAGTTCTTC,CASSLGAGVNEQFF
TRBV28,NA,TRBJ2-4,once,TGTGCCAGCAGTTTGGTAGGGGGGGGCAAAAACATTCAGTACTTC,CASSLVGGGKNIQYF
TRBV27,NA,TRBJ2-5,NA,TGTGCCAGCGGGGTCCGGGGATCCGAGACCCAGTACTTC,CASGVRGSETQYF
TRBV9,TRBD2,TRBJ2-1,NA,TGTGCCAGCAGCGTACGGGGGGACAATGAGCAGTTCTTC,CASSVRGDNEQFF
TRBV30,NA,TRBJ1-5,NA,TGTGCCTGGAAACAGGGCGAACAGCCCCAGCATTTT,CAWKQGEQPQHF
TRBV5-1,NA,TRBJ2-6,once,TGCGCCAGCAGCCCCGGCGGGTCTGGGGCCAACGTCCTGACTTTC,CASSPGGSGANVLTF
TRBV18,TRBD1,TRBJ1-1,few,TGTGCCAGCCGCCTGGACAGGGCAACTGAAGCTTTCTTT,CASRLDRATEAFF
TRBV28,TRBD1,TRBJ2-2,NA,TGTGCCAGCAGCCCGGACAGGTTAGGGGAGTCCGGGGAGCTGTTTTTT,CASSPDRLGESGELFF
TRBV6-4,TRBD2,TRBJ2-3,few,TGTGCCAGCAGTGACTCTGCTAGCGGGGGGGCAGATACGCAGTATTTT,CASSDSASGGADTQYF
TRBV7-5,NA,TRBJ2-1,NA,TGTGTCAGAAGCTCGGACGTAAAACAGGGGACTTTAGACAATGAGCAGTTCTTC,CVRSSDVKQGTLDNEQFF